The entry that follows covers one T cell receptor (beta chain) sequence. Its cognate antigen is unknown. The sample comes from a study of PD-1 blockade in mismatch repair-deficient tumors. Libraries were prepared by immunoSEQ multiplex PCR; TCRdb keeps only in-frame clonotypes and omits some of them. The sample holds about 110,000 clones, around 80% seen once. The V end lost 4 bases, the J end lost 1 base, and 14 bases lay between the germline ends. Germline values: CDR1 SGHTS, CDR2 YDEGEE. CDR3 size: 15 residues. General study findings and limits: After pembrolizumab, tumor-resident clones rose rapidly, then generally contracted before radiologic responses.

Every patient had mismatch repair deficiency by PCR or immunohistochemistry. The clonotype was recovered from an adult with mismatch repair-deficient cancer. The input for sequencing was peripheral blood, taken 60 to 65 weeks after starting pembrolizumab. This chain links TRBV5-8 with TRBJ1-2; the D gene is possibly TRBD1 (6 bases). The CDR3 sequence is CASSRGQIINYGYTF. As DNA, the CDR3 is TGTGCCAGCAGCCGCGGACAGATTATTAACTATGGCTACACCTTC.